This TCR beta chain originates from a study of blood T cell repertoires in COVID-19. Method: immunoSEQ multiplex PCR; TCRdb's copy keeps in-frame clones and lacks some. The table shows fewer than 200,000 clones, with around 85% occurring only once. V shed 3 bases and J shed 4 bases, with 14 bases lying between them. The CDR3 contains 15 residues. CDR1 and CDR2 from the germline V gene are KGHDR and SFDVKD. The sample taken for sequencing was peripheral blood. This receptor was identified in a middle-aged man with active or convalescent COVID-19. The chain combines TRBV24-1 with TRBJ2-5; maybe TRBD1 (6 bases). CDR3 protein: CATSDIRTGLETQYF. As DNA, the CDR3 is TGTGCCACCAGTGATATCCGAACAGGGTTAGAGACCCAGTACTTC.